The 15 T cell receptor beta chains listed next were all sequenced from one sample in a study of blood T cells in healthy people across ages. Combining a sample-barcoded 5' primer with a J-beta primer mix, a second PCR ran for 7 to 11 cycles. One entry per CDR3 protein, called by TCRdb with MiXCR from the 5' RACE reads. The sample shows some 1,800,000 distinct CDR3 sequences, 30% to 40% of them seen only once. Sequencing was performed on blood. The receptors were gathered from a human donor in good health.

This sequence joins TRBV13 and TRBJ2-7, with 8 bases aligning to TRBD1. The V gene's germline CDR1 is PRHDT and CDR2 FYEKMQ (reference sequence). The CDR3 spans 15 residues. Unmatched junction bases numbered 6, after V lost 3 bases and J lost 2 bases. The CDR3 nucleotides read TGTGCCAGCAGCTTTAGGGGACAGGCTACCTACGAGCAGTACTTC. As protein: CASSFRGQATYEQYF.

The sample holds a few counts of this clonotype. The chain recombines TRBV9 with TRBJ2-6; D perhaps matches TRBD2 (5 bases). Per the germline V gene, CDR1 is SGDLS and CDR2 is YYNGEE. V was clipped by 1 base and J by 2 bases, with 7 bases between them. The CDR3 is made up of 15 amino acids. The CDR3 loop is CASSVLGAGANVLTF. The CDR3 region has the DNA TGTGCCAGCAGCGTACTGGGAGCTGGGGCCAACGTCCTGACTTTC.

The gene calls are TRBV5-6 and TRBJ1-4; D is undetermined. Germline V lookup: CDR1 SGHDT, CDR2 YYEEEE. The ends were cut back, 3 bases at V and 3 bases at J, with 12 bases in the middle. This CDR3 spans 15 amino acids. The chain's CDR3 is CASSWLSASNEKLFF. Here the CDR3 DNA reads TGTGCCAGCAGCTGGCTGTCGGCGTCTAATGAAAAACTGTTTTTT.

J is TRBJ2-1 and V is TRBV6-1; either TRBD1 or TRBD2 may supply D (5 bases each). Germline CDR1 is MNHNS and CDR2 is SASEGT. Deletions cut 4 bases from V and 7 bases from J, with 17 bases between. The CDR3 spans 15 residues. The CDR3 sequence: CASSVGAGEWNEQFF. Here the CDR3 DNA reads TGTGCCAGCAGTGTAGGGGCCGGGGAATGGAATGAGCAGTTCTTC.

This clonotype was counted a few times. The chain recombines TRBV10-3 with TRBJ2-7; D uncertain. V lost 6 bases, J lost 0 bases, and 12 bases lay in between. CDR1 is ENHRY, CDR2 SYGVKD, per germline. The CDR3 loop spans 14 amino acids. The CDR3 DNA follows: TGTGCCATCAGATCCGACACGAGCTCCTACGAGCAGTACTTC. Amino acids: CAIRSDTSSYEQYF.

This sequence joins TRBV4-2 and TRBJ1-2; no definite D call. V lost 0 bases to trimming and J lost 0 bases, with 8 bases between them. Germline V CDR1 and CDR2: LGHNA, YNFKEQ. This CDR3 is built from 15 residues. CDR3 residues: CASSQEGAANYGYTF. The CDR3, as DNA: TGTGCCAGCAGCCAAGAGGGAGCCGCTAACTATGGCTACACCTTC.

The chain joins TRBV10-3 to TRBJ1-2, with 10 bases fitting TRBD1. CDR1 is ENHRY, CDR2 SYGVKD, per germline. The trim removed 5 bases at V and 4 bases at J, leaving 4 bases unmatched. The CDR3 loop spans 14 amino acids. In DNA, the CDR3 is TGTGCCATCAGTTTGGACAGGGGGGCCTATGGCTACACCTTC. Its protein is CAISLDRGAYGYTF.

As DNA, the CDR3 is TGTGCCAGCAGCTTAGCTAGCCCGGGACAGGTGATTGGGGATACGCAGTATTTT. Protein product: CASSLASPGQVIGDTQYF. The chain is built from TRBV7-2 and TRBJ2-3, with 8 bases aligning to TRBD1. V gave up 0 bases and J gave up 6 bases; unmatched junction bases: 14. This CDR3 is built from 18 residues. Germline CDR1 is SGHTA and CDR2 is FQGNSA.

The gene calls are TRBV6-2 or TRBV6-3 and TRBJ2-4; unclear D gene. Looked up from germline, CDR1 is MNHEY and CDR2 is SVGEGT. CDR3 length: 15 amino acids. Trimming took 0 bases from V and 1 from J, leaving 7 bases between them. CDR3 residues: CASSYSGNAKNIQYF. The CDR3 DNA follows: TGTGCCAGCAGTTACTCGGGGAATGCCAAAAACATTCAGTACTTC.

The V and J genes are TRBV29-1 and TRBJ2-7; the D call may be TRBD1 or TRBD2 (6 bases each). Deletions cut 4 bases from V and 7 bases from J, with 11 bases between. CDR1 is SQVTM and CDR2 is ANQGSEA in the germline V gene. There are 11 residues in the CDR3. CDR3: CSVVTGREQYF. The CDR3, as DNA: TGCAGCGTTGTAACAGGGAGGGAGCAGTACTTC.

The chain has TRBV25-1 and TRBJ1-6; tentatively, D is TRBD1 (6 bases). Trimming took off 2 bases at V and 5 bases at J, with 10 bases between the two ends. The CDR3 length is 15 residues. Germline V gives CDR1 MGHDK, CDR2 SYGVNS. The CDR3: CASSEVGQHNSPLHF. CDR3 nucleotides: TGTGCCAGCAGTGAAGTAGGACAGCATAATTCACCCCTCCACTTT.

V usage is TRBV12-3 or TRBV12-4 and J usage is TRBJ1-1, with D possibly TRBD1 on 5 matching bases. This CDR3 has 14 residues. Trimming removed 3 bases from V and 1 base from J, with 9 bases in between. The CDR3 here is CASSFQGQNTEAFF. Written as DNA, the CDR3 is TGTGCCAGCAGTTTCCAGGGTCAGAACACTGAAGCTTTCTTT.

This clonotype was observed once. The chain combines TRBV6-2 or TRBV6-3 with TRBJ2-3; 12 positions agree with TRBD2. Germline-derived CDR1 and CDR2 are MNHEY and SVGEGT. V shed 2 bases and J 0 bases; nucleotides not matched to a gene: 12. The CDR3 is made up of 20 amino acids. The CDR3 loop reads CASSYPAGLAGGLSTDTQYF. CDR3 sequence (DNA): TGTGCCAGCAGTTACCCAGCGGGGCTAGCGGGGGGGCTTAGCACAGATACGCAGTATTTT.

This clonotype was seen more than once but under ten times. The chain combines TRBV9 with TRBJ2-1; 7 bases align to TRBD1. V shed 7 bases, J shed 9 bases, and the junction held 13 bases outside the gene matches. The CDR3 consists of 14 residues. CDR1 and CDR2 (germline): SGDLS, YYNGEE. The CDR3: CASAPGQRDSEQFF. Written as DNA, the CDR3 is TGTGCCAGCGCGCCGGGACAGAGAGACAGTGAGCAGTTCTTC. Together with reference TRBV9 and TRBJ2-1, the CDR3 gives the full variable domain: DSGVTQTPKHLITATGQRVTLRCSPRSGDLSVYWYQQSLDQGLQFLIQYYNGEERAKGNILERFSAQQFPDLHSELNLSSLELGDSALYFCASAPGQRDSEQFFGPGTRLTVL.

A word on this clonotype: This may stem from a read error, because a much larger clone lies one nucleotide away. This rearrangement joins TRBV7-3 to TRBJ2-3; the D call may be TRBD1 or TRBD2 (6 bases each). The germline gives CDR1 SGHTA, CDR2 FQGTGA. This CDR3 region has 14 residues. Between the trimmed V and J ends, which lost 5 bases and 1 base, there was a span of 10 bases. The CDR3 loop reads CASSAGHRTDTQYF. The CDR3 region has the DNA TGTGCCAGCAGCGCGGGACACCGCACAGATACGCAGTATTTT.